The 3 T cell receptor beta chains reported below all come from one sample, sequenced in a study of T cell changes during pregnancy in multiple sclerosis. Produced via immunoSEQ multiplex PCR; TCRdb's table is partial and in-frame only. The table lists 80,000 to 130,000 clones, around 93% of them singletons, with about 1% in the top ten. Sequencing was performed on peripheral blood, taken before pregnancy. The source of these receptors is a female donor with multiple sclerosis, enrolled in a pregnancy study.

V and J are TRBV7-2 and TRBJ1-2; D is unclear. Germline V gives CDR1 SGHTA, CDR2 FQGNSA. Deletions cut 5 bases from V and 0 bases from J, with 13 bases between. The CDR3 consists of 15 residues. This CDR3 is CASSPSTAANYGYTF. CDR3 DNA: TGTGCCAGCAGCCCCTCGACTGCTGCTAACTATGGCTACACCTTC.

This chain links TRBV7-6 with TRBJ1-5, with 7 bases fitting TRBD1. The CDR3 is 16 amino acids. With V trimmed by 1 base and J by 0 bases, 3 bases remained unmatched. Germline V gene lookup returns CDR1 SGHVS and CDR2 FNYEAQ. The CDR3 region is CASSLGTGHSNQPQHF. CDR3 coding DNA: TGTGCCAGCAGCTTAGGGACAGGTCATAGCAATCAGCCCCAGCATTTT.

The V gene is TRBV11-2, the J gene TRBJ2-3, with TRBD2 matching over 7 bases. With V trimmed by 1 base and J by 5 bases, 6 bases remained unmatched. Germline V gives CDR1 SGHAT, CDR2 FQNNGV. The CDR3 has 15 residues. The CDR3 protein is CASSLATSVGDTQYF. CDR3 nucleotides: TGTGCCAGCAGCTTAGCAACTAGCGTTGGAGATACGCAGTATTTT.